This T cell receptor beta chain comes out of a study of beta chain features in type 1 diabetes. Study as a whole: Healthy donors and patients had similar age, gender and cell yields. Study conclusions and caveats: PCR might preferentially amplify shorter templates, equally in patients and controls. People with Type 1 diabetes carried modestly yet significantly shorter TCRB CDR3s in all four CD4+ subsets.

The study reverse transcribed the entire isolated RNA, so it sequenced expressed TCRB transcripts. Data came from immunoSEQ multiplex PCR; TCRdb stores just in-frame clones and leaves some out. The repertoire consists of approximately 170,000 clones, with approximately 7.8% occurring once and the leading ten covering approximately 0.93%. Trimming took 0 bases from V and 4 from J, leaving 8 bases between them. The CDR3 totals 13 residues. From germline, CDR1 is SGHRS and CDR2 YFSETQ. Turning to this clone: The antigen remains undetermined.

The sequence came from a woman aged 40-49 years with type 1 diabetes. Material: central memory CD4+ T cells from blood. The V and J genes are TRBV5-1 and TRBJ2-7; D gene ambiguous. The CDR3: CASSLEKEYEQYF. CDR3 nucleotide sequence: TGCGCCAGCAGCTTGGAGAAGGAGTACGAGCAGTACTTC.